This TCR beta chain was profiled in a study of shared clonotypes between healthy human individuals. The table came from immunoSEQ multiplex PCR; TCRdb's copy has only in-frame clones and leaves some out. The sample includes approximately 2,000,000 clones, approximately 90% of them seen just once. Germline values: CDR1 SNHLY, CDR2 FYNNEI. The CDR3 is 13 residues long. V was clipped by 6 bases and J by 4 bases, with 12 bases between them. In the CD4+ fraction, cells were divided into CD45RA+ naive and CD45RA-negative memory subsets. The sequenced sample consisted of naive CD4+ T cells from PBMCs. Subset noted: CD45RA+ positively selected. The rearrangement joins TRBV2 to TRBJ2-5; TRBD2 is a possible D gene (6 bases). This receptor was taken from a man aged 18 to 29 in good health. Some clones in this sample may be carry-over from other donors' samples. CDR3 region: CASSGSTVETQYF. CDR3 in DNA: TGTGCCAGCAGCGGGAGTACCGTAGAGACCCAGTACTTC.